What follows describes a single T cell receptor (beta chain). Its antigen specificity is not known. No much larger clone exists at a distance of one base, and base qualities are not known. This entry comes from a study of T-cell memory formation after mild COVID-19 (dated by TCRdb to the early 2020s). Regarding the study in general: TCR sequence clusters from the two donors were largely donor specific. In a couple of donors, T-cell clones that expanded and contracted after mild COVID-19 were followed by sequencing TCRalpha and TCRbeta repertoires longitudinally. Two young, previously healthy adult volunteers, one female and one male, were included in the cohort. What the authors observed across the whole study: Contracting CD4+ clones appeared mostly in the CM and EM memory subsets, whereas CD8+ clones were enriched in EMRA. Only two mild cases were covered by the study, and larger cohorts that include severe cases with pre-infection samples were considered necessary. Some responding clones were detected in pre-infection memory, suggesting pre-existing cross-reactive memory T cells joined the SARS-CoV-2 response. Whether the second-wave clones peaking on day 37 were SARS-CoV-2 specific was not confirmed. Balanced CD4/CD8 phenotypes were observed for clones contracting from day 15 to 85, whereas a bias towards CD4+ was observed for a second wave of clones expanding from day 15 to 37.

Instrument used: Illumina NovaSeq 6000. TCRalpha and TCRbeta cDNA libraries were constructed by 5'RACE with constant-segment primers, with sample barcodes and unique molecular identifiers being introduced. RNA was extracted from every sample with Trizol reagent. Amplification of the libraries took two PCR steps, and the second step added a second sample barcode plus Illumina TruSeq adapters. Sequencing of libraries was performed on an Illumina NovaSeq with 2 x 150 bp paired-end reads. In the authors' own workflow: Demultiplexing of reads and collapsing into UMI-guided consensus sequences were performed with migec v1.2.7. Using mixcr v2.1.11, the UMI consensuses were aligned to TRA and TRB V and J templates and assembled into clonotypes. A clonotype was counted as expanded or contracted only when both edgeR and NoisET called the clonotype significant, with the noise models trained on biological replicates. For edgeR calls, the thresholds were a false discovery rate-adjusted p below 0.01 and a log2 fold-change of 1. PCA with hierarchical clustering of max-normalized trajectories of the 1000 most abundant clonotypes was used as exploratory dynamics analysis. Each responding clone was given a CD4 or CD8 phenotype based on the CD4+ and CD8+ repertoires, which had been sequenced separately. The public sequencing data were trimmed at Q25 with fastp and processed into clonotypes with MiXCR by TCRdb, which kept only in-frame beta chains. Each entry merges the rows of one CDR3 protein and shows their most common DNA and genes. It is TCRdb's table, rather than the study itself, that gives the V and J calls and clone size. This sample gives around 200,000 distinct CDR3 sequences in total; over 20% of them show up just once. About 21% of the sample is taken by the ten largest.

Ficoll-Paque density gradient centrifugation was the method used to isolate PBMCs. The clonotype originates from an adult woman who had mild COVID-19 (a few samples of this study predate the infection). The sample titles of this study are shuffled in the database, so cell type and time point are left out; the donor was told from shared clones. The sequencing input was PBMCs or a T cell subset sorted from them (not recorded which).

The encoded CDR3 is CASSPERSRRNQPQHF. Here is the DNA: TGTGCCAGCTCACCAGAGCGGTCAAGGAGGAATCAGCCCCAGCATTTT. The chain uses TRBV18 and TRBJ1-5, with no reliable assignment of the D segment. From cysteine to phenylalanine, the CDR3 is 16 amino acids long. CDR3 DNA only is kept here, 48 bases in frame from base 1. Via the germline V gene, CDR1 is KGHSH and CDR2 LQKENI. The V end loses 2 bases and the J end loses 4 bases, and a stretch of 15 bases separates them.